These 7 T cell receptor beta chains originate from one sample sequenced in a study of cytomegalovirus exposure and HLA in healthy donors. Researchers ran the PCR with 60 Vbeta and 13 Jbeta primers. Assay used: immunoSEQ multiplex PCR; TCRdb lists only in-frame clones, some missing. The data contain fewer than 200,000 clones, about 68% of them singletons. Sequencing was done on a sample of PBMCs. The receptor source for this set is a female donor in good health and CMV-seronegative.

The chain is built from TRBV7-2 and TRBJ2-7; tentative D call: TRBD2 (5 bases). CDR1 is SGHTA, CDR2 FQGNSA, per germline. This CDR3 contains 13 residues. Trimming took off 6 bases at V and 0 bases at J, with 9 bases between the two ends. The CDR3 loop is CASRSSSSYEQYF. The CDR3 bases are TGTGCCAGCAGATCTAGCAGCTCCTACGAGCAGTACTTC.

The chain couples TRBV5-1 to TRBJ2-3, with 9 nucleotides matching TRBD2. The length of the CDR3 is 15 residues. The ends lost 3 bases at V and 1 base at J; junction bases unmatched: 3. Germline V gene data show CDR1 as SGHRS and CDR2 as YFSETQ. CDR3 nucleotide sequence: TGCGCCAGCAGCTCGGCTAGCGGGGGCACAGATACGCAGTATTTT. It translates to CASSSASGGTDTQYF.

The J gene is TRBJ2-6, the V gene TRBV18; D gene ambiguous. Per germline, CDR1 KGHSH and CDR2 LQKENI. Trimming cost V 2 bases and J 2 bases, with 7 bases left between them. The CDR3 runs 15 residues. The CDR3 here is CASSPGATGANVLTF. In DNA form, the CDR3 reads TGTGCCAGCTCACCAGGAGCAACTGGGGCCAACGTCCTGACTTTC.

The CDR3: CASSEGMTGEQFF. The DNA for the CDR3 is TGTGCCAGCAGTGAGGGGATGACGGGGGAGCAGTTCTTC. This chain joins TRBV2 and TRBJ2-1; a possible D gene is TRBD2 (5 bases). Germline assignment: CDR1 SNHLY and CDR2 FYNNEI. The CDR3 is made up of 13 amino acids. V shed 3 bases and J shed 10 bases, with 13 bases lying between them.

The CDR3 region is CASSPGTISYEQYF. Written as DNA, the CDR3 is TGTGCCAGCAGCCCCGGGACTATCTCCTACGAGCAGTACTTC. The chain employs TRBV7-9 and TRBJ2-7; 7 nucleotides agree with TRBD2. Trimming cost V 5 bases and J 0 bases; bases outside gene matches: 4. This CDR3 contains 14 residues. CDR1 and CDR2 from the germline V gene are SEHNR and FQNEAQ (reference sequence).

The CDR3, as DNA: TGCAGCGTTGAAAGGACAGGGGGCTACGAGCAGTACTTC. This gives the protein CSVERTGGYEQYF. The chain links TRBV29-1 to TRBJ2-7, with 10 bases matching TRBD1. This CDR3 is built from 13 residues. The germline V gene has CDR1 SQVTM and CDR2 ANQGSEA. With 2 bases clipped from V and 3 bases from J, the junction kept 1 base outside the gene matches.

This clone was recorded only once. The chain couples TRBV6-6 to TRBJ1-1; the match to TRBD1 covers 9 bases. Germline lookup yields CDR1 MNHNY and CDR2 SVGAGI (reference sequence). The CDR3 is 14 amino acids. J was trimmed by 5 bases and V by 4 bases; bases with no gene match: 5. CDR3 DNA: TGTGCCAGCAGTTCAACTGGACAGGGGACTGAAGCTTTCTTT. This sequence encodes CASSSTGQGTEAFF.